The 2 T cell receptor beta chains below were found in one sample sequenced in a study of cytomegalovirus exposure and HLA in healthy donors. Vbeta (60) and Jbeta (13) primers were used in the PCR. TCRdb's copy holds only in-frame clones and misses some; the assay was immunoSEQ multiplex PCR. The table lists 97,000 or so clones, roughly 81% of them singletons. Source material: PBMCs. The receptor set was obtained from a man in his forties or fifties in good health and CMV-seronegative.

This sequence joins TRBV27 and TRBJ2-7; maybe TRBD1 (5 bases). Trimming pared 6 bases from V and 3 bases from J, leaving 24 bases between. Germline-derived CDR1 and CDR2 are MNHEY and SMNVEV (reference sequence). The CDR3 is made up of 17 amino acids. The CDR3 reads CASRFLTASKGFYEQYF. The CDR3 DNA sequence: TGTGCCAGCAGGTTCTTGACAGCTTCTAAGGGGTTCTACGAGCAGTACTTC.

CDR3 nucleotides: TGTGCCAGCAGGCCTTATGGGCCCTCCTACGAGCAGTACTTC. Residues: CASRPYGPSYEQYF. The V call is TRBV6-5, the J call TRBJ2-7; D is ambiguous. Trimming stripped 6 bases from V and 0 bases from J, with 12 bases between. Germline assignment: CDR1 MNHEY and CDR2 SVGAGI. There are 14 residues in the CDR3.